The 2 T cell receptor beta chains below were found in one sample sequenced in a study of shared clonotypes between healthy human individuals. This table comes from immunoSEQ multiplex PCR, and its TCRdb copy is limited to in-frame clones, with some not included. The table has approximately 980,000 clones, approximately 80% seen once. The sample taken for sequencing was memory CD4+ T cells sorted from blood. Described subset: CD45RA-negative fraction. The receptors were sampled from a young man in good health.

This clone was found a few times. The chain employs TRBV5-6 and TRBJ2-7; D ambiguous. V gave up 1 base and J gave up 1 base, with 12 bases separating them. Germline loops: CDR1 SGHDT, CDR2 YYEEEE. The CDR3 consists of 15 residues. The CDR3 region is CASSLLGITSYEQYF. The DNA of the CDR3 is TGTGCCAGCAGCTTGTTGGGGATTACTTCCTACGAGCAGTACTTC.

The chain links TRBV27 to TRBJ1-1, with D unclear. The CDR3 spans 15 residues. Germline V gene sequence: CDR1 MNHEY, CDR2 SMNVEV (reference sequence). The ends were cut back, 7 bases at V and 1 base at J, with 16 bases in the middle. For the CDR3, the DNA is TGTGCCAGCACCAACCCGAGCAGGCCGAACACTGAAGCTTTCTTT. Protein sequence: CASTNPSRPNTEAFF.